This T cell receptor beta chain is drawn from a study of regulatory T cells in long-lasting Graves disease. Libraries of TCR beta came from iRepertoire HTBI primers plus Arm-PCR of CDR3 regions. One entry per CDR3 protein results from TCRdb running MiXCR on the multiplex PCR reads. The sample includes hundreds of thousands of distinct CDR3 sequences, around a sixth of them seen just once. Time point defined: newly diagnosed GD, antithyroid drugs for less than 3 months. Extracted PBMC RNA gave rise to the TCR library. Patients of an endocrinology department in Xi'an, China, were included. Per germline, CDR1 ENHRY and CDR2 SYGVKD. Trimming left V 2 bases short and J 0 bases short, with 8 bases between. The CDR3 is 14 amino acids. This clonotype was picked up many times.

The TCR originated in a female donor with Graves disease. The sequences come from peripheral blood mononuclear cells (PBMCs), collected at new diagnosis, from a patient treated with antithyroid drugs. This rearrangement joins TRBV10-3 to TRBJ2-7; D remains ambiguous. The CDR3 spells CAISERVASYEQYF. The CDR3 region has the DNA TGTGCCATCAGTGAGAGGGTAGCCTCCTACGAGCAGTACTTC.